This T cell receptor (beta chain) was sequenced in a study of technical replicates of blood from a handful of donors. The table lists this clone with a few counts. The method was immunoSEQ multiplex PCR; TCRdb's version includes in-frame clones alone and lacks a portion of them. The sample lists 50,000 to 70,000 clones, roughly 95% occurring once. Looked up from germline, CDR1 is SGHTA and CDR2 is FQGTGA. With V trimmed by 5 bases and J by 6 bases, 3 bases remained unmatched. The CDR3 is 13 amino acids. Material for sequencing was PBMCs. The receptor comes from a human donor in good health. Some clones in this sample may be carry-over from other donors' samples. The rearrangement links TRBV7-3 to TRBJ2-2; 7 bases are shared with TRBD1. The CDR3 here is CASSTDRAGELFF. CDR3 in DNA: TGTGCCAGCAGCACAGACAGGGCCGGGGAGCTGTTTTTT.